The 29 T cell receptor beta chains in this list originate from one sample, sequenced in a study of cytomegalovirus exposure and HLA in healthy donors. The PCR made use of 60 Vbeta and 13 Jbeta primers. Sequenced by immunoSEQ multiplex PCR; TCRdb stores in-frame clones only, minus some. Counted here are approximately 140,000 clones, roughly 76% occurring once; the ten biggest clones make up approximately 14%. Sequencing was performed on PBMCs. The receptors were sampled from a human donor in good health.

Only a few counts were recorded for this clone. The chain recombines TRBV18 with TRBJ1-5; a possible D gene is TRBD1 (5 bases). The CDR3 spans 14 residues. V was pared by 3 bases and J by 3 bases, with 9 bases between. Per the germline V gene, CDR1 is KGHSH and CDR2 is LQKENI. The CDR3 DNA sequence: TGTGCCAGCTCACCCGGGACTGCCAATCAGCCCCAGCATTTT. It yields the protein CASSPGTANQPQHF.

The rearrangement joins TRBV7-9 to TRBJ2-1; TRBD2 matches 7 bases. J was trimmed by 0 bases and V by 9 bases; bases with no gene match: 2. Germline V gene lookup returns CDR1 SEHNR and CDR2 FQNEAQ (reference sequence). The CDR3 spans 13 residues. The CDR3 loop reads CASGGDSYNEQFF. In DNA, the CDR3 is TGTGCCAGTGGGGGGGACTCCTACAATGAGCAGTTCTTC.

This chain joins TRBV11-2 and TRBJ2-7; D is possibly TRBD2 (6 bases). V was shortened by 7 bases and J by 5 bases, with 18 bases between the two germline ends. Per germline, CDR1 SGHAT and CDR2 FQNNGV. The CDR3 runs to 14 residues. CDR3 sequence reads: CASTPSGRRDEQYF. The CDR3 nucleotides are TGTGCCAGCACCCCTAGTGGTAGGAGGGACGAGCAGTACTTC.

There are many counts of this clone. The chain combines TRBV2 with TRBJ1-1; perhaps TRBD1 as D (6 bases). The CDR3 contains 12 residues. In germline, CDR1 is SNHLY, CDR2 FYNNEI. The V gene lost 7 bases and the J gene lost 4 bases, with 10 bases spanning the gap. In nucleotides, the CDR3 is TGTGCCAGCATTTGGGACACCACTGAAGCTTTCTTT. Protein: CASIWDTTEAFF.

The CDR3 nucleotides are TGTGCCAGCAGTTCTACTTTAGCGGGCAACACCGGGGAGCTGTTTTTT. Amino acid sequence: CASSSTLAGNTGELFF. The chain recombines TRBV27 with TRBJ2-2, with TRBD2 matching 7 bases. Germline V gene data show CDR1 as MNHEY and CDR2 as SMNVEV (reference sequence). V lost 4 bases, J lost 2 bases, and 7 bases stayed unmatched. The CDR3 is 16 residues long.

CDR3 loop: CASSSGTNSGNTIYF. The CDR3 nucleotides are TGTGCCAGCAGCTCCGGGACAAACTCTGGAAACACCATATATTTT. This chain uses TRBV5-4 with TRBJ1-3; D perhaps matches TRBD1 (6 bases). Germline lookup yields CDR1 SGHNT and CDR2 YYREEE (reference sequence). The CDR3 sequence is 15 residues long. V lost 3 bases and J 0 bases, leaving 10 bases between the germline ends.

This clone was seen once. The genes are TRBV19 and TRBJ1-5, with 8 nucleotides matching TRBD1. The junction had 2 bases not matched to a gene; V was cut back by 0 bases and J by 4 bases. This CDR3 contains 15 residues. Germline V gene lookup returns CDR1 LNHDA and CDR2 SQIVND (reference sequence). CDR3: CASSIDTGGNQPQHF. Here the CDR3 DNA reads TGTGCCAGTAGTATAGATACAGGGGGGAATCAGCCCCAGCATTTT.

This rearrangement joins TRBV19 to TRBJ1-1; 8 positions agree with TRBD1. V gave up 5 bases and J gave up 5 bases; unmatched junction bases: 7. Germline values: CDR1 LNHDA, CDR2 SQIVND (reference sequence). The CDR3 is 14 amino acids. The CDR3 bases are TGTGCCAGTAGTTTAGGACAGGGAAGGACTGAAGCTTTCTTT. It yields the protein CASSLGQGRTEAFF. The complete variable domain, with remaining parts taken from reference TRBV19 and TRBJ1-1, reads DGGITQSPKYLFRKEGQNVTLSCEQNLNHDAMYWYRQDPGQGLRLIYYSQIVNDFQKGDIAEGYSVSREKKESFPLTVTSAQKNPTAFYLCASSLGQGRTEAFFGQGTRLTVV.

DNA of the CDR3: TGTGCCAGCCGGTTAGAAGCTGGGGCCAACGTCCTGACTTTC. Its translation is CASRLEAGANVLTF. This chain links TRBV27 with TRBJ2-6; D remains ambiguous. Germline V CDR1 and CDR2: MNHEY, SMNVEV (reference sequence). The V end was cut by 8 bases, the J end by 2 bases, with 10 bases between. The CDR3 is 14 amino acids.

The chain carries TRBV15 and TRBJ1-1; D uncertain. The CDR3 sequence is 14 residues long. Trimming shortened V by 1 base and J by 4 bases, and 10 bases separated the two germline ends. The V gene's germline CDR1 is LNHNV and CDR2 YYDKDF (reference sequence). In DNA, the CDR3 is TGTGCCACCAGCAGAGTCCTGAGAATCACTGAAGCTTTCTTT. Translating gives CATSRVLRITEAFF.

For the CDR3, the DNA is TGCGCCAGCAGCGAACTAGCGGGGGGCCTCACAGATACGCAGTATTTT. It is translated as CASSELAGGLTDTQYF. The rearrangement uses TRBV5-1 and TRBJ2-3; 12 nucleotides agree with TRBD2. Germline loops: CDR1 SGHRS, CDR2 YFSETQ. The CDR3 has 16 amino acids. The trim removed 4 bases at V and 2 bases at J, leaving 5 bases unmatched.

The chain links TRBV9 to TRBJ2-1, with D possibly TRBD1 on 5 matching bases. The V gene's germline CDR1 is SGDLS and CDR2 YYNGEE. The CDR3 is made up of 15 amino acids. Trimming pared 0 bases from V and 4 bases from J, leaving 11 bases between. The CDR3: CASSVAPRDYNEQFF. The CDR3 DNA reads TGTGCCAGCAGCGTAGCGCCCAGGGATTACAATGAGCAGTTCTTC.

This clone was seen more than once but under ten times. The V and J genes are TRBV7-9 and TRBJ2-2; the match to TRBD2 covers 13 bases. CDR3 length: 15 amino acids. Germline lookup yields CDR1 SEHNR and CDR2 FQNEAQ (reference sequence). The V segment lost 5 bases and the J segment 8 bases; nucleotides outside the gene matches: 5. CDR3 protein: CASSGTSGNLGELFF. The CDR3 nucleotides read TGTGCCAGCAGCGGGACTAGCGGGAATTTGGGGGAGCTGTTTTTT.

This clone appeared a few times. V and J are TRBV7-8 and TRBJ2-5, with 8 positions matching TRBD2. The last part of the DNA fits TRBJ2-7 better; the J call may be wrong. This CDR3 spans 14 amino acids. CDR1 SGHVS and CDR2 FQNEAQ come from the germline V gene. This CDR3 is CASSLWGGTSEQYF. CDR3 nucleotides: TGTGCCAGCAGCTTATGGGGGGGGACTAGCGAGCAGTACTTC.

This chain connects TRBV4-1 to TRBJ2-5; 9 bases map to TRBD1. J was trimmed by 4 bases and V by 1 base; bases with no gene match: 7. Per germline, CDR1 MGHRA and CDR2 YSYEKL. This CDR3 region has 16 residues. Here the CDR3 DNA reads TGCGCCAGCAGCCAAGTCGGTGACAGGGGGGGAGAGACCCAGTACTTC. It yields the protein CASSQVGDRGGETQYF.

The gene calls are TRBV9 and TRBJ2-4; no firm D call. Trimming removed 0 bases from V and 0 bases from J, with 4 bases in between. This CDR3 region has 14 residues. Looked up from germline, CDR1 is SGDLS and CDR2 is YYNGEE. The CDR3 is CASSVGIAKNIQYF. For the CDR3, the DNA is TGTGCCAGCAGCGTAGGTATAGCCAAAAACATTCAGTACTTC.

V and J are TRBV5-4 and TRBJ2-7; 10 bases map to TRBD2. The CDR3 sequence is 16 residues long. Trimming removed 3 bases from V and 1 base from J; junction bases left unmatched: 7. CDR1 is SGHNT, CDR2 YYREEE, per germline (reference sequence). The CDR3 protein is CASSSRLAGASYEQYF. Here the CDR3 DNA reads TGTGCCAGCAGCTCTCGTCTAGCGGGGGCTTCCTACGAGCAGTACTTC.

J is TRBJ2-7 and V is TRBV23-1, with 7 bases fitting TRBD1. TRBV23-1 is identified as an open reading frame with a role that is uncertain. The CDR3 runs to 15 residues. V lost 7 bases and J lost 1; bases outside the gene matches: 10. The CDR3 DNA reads TGCGCCAGCAACCACGACAGGGATCGATCCTACGAGCAGTACTTC. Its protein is CASNHDRDRSYEQYF.

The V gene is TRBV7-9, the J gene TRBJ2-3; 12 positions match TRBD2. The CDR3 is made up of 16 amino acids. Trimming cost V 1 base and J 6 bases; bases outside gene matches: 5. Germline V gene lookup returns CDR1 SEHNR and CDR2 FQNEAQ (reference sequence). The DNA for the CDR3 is TGTGCCAGCAGCTTAGTACTAGCGGGGGGCCGTGATACGCAGTATTTT. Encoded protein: CASSLVLAGGRDTQYF.

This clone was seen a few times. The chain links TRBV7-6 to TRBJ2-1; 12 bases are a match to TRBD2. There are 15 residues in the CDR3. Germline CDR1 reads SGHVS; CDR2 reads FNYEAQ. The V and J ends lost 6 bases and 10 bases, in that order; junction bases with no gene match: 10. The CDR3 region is CASRDRLAGVREQFF. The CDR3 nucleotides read TGTGCCAGCAGAGATAGACTAGCGGGAGTGAGGGAGCAGTTCTTC. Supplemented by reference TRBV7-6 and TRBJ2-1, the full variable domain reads GAGVSQSPRYKVTKRGQDVALRCDPISGHVSLYWYRQALGQGPEFLTYFNYEAQQDKSGLPNDRFSAERPEGSISTLTIQRTEQRDSAMYRCASRDRLAGVREQFFGPGTRLTVL.

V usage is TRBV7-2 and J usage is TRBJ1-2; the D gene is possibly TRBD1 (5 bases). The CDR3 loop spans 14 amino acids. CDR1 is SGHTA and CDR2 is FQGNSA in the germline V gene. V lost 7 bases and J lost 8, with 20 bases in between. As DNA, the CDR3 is TGTGCCAGCATTCTAGTTCGGGGGGGGATCGGCTACACCTTC. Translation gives CASILVRGGIGYTF.

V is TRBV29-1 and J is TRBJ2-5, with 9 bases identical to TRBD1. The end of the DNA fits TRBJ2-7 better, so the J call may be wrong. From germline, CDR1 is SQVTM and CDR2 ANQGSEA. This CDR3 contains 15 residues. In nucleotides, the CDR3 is TGCAGCGTTGAAGGGGGGACAGGGATCGATTACGAGCAGTACTTC. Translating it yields CSVEGGTGIDYEQYF.

This CDR3 reads CASSEVQYNEQFF. The CDR3, as DNA: TGTGCCAGCAGTGAAGTTCAGTACAATGAGCAGTTCTTC. The V and J genes are TRBV6-1 and TRBJ2-1, with D hard to call. The CDR3 consists of 13 residues. V dropped 1 base and J dropped 4 bases, with 5 bases sitting between them. Germline loops: CDR1 MNHNS, CDR2 SASEGT.

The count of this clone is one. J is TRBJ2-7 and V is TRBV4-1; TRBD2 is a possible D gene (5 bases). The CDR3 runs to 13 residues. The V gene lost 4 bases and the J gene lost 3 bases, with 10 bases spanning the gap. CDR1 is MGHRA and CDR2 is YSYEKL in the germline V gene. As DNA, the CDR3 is TGCGCCAGCAGCCGAGGGAAGGGCTACGAGCAGTACTTC. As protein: CASSRGKGYEQYF.

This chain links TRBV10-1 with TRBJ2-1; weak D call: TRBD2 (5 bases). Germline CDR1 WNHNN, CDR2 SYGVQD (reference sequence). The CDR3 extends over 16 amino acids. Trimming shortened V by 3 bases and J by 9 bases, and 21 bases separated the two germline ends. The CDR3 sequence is CASSEGVASPPGEQFF. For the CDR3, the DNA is TGCGCCAGCAGTGAAGGAGTGGCTAGCCCCCCGGGTGAGCAGTTCTTC.

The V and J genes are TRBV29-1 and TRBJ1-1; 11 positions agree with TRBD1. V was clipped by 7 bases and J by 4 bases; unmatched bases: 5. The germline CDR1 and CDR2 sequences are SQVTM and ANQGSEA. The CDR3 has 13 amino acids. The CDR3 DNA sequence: TGCAGCGCCGCCGGGACAGGGGGCACTGAAGCTTTCTTT. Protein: CSAAGTGGTEAFF.

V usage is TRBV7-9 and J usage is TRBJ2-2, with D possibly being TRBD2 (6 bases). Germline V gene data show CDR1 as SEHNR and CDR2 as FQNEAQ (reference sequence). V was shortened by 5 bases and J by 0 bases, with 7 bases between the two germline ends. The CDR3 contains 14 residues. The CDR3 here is CASSRDSNTGELFF. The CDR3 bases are TGTGCCAGCAGCAGGGACTCGAACACCGGGGAGCTGTTTTTT. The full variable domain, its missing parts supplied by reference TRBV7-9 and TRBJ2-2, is DTGVSQNPRHKITKRGQNVTFRCDPISEHNRLYWYRQTLGQGPEFLTYFQNEAQLEKSRLLSDRFSAERPKGSFSTLEIQRTEQGDSAMYLCASSRDSNTGELFFGEGSRLTVL.

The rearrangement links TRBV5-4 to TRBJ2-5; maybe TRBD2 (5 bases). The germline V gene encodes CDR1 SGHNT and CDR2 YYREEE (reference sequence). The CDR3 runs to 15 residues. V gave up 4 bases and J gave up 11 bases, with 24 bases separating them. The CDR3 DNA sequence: TGTGCCAGCAGCCAAGCCGCGGTCCACAGCGGTAAACAGTACTTC. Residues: CASSQAAVHSGKQYF.

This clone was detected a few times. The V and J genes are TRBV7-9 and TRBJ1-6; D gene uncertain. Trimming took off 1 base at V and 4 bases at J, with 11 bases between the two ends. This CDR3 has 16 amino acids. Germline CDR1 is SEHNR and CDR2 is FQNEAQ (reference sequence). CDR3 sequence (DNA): TGTGCCAGCAGCTTAGTGGAGGGAATGTATAATTCACCCCTCCACTTT. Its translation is CASSLVEGMYNSPLHF.